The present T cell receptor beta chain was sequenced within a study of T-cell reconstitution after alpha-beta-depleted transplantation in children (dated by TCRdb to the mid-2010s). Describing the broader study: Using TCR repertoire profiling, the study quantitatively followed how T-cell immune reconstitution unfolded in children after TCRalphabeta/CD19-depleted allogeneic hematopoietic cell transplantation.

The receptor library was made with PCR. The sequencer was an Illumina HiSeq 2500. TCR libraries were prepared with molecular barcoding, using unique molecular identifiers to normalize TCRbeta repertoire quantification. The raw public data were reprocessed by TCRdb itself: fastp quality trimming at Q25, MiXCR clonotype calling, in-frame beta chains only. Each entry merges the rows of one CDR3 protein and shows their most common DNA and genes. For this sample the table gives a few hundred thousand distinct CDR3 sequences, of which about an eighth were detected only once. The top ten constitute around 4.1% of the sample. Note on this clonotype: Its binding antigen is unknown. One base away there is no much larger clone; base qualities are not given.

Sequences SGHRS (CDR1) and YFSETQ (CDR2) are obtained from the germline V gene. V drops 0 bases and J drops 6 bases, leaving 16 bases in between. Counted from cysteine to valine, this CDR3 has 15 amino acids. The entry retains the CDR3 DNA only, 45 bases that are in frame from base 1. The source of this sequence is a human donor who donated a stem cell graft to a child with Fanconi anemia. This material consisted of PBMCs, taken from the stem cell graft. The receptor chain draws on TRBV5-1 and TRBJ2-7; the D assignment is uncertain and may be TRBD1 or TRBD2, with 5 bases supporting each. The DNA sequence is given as TGCGCCAGCAGCTTGGGAGGGCAAGGGGCGGTCGAGCAGTACGTC. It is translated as CASSLGGQGAVEQYV.